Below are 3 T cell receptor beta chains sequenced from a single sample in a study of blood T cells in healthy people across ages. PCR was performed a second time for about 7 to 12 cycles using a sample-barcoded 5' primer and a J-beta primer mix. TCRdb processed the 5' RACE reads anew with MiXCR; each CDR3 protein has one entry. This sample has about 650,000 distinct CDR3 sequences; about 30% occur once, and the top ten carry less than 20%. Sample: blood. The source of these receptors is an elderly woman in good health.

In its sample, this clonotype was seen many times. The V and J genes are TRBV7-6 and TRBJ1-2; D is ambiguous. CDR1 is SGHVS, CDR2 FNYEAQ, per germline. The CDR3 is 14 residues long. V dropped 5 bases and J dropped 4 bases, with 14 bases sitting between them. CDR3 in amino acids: CASSPLPVSYGYTF. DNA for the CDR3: TGTGCCAGCAGCCCCCTCCCGGTGTCCTATGGCTACACCTTC.

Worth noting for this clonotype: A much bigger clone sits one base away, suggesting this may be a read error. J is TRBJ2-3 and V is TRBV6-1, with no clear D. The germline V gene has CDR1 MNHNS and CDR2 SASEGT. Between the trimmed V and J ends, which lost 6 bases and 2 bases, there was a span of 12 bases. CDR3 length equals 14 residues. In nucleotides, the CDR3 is TGTGCCAGCAGCGCAACACCCGACACAGATACGCAGTATTTT. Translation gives CASSATPDTDTQYF.

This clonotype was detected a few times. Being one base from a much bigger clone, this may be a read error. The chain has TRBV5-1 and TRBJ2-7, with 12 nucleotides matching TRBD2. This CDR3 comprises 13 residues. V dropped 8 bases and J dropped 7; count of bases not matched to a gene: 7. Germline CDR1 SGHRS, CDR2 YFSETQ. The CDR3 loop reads CASSSGGAREQYF. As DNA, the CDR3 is TGCGCCAGTTCTAGCGGGGGGGCTCGTGAGCAGTACTTC.